These 32 T cell receptor beta chains came from one sample sequenced in a study of blood T cell repertoires in COVID-19. The data were produced by immunoSEQ multiplex PCR, yet TCRdb's version contains in-frame clones alone and is incomplete. The sample holds about 190,000 clones, nearly 90% seen once. Specimen: peripheral blood. The receptors were gathered from a man between 60 and 70 years old with active or convalescent COVID-19.

This clone was detected a few times. The chain combines TRBV19 with TRBJ1-5; the D is unclear. CDR1 and CDR2 from the germline V gene are LNHDA and SQIVND (reference sequence). Trimming removed 3 bases from V and 0 bases from J, with 12 bases in between. CDR3 size: 16 residues. The CDR3 DNA is TGTGCCAGTAGTATCCAGGATCAGTATAGCAATCAGCCCCAGCATTTT. It is translated as CASSIQDQYSNQPQHF.

This clone has only one observation. This chain uses TRBV9 with TRBJ2-1; D uncertain. There are 16 residues in the CDR3. Deletions cut 0 bases from V and 0 bases from J, with 10 bases between. The germline V gene encodes CDR1 SGDLS and CDR2 YYNGEE. CDR3 protein: CASSVGPQNSYNEQFF. The CDR3 DNA sequence: TGTGCCAGCAGCGTAGGTCCCCAGAACTCCTACAATGAGCAGTTCTTC. The entire variable domain, with the rest obtained from reference TRBV9 and TRBJ2-1, is as follows: DSGVTQTPKHLITATGQRVTLRCSPRSGDLSVYWYQQSLDQGLQFLIQYYNGEERAKGNILERFSAQQFPDLHSELNLSSLELGDSALYFCASSVGPQNSYNEQFFGPGTRLTVL.

This sequence joins TRBV4-1 and TRBJ1-6, with 7 bases lining up with TRBD1. Germline V gene data show CDR1 as MGHRA and CDR2 as YSYEKL. The CDR3 runs to 15 residues. V lost 4 bases to trimming and J lost 6 bases; unmatched junction nucleotides: 6. The CDR3: CASSRYRDSNSPLHF. The CDR3 region has the DNA TGCGCCAGCAGCCGGTACCGGGACAGTAATTCACCCCTCCACTTT.

The V gene is TRBV11-2, the J gene TRBJ2-1; 9 bases are a match to TRBD2. Per germline, CDR1 SGHAT and CDR2 FQNNGV. The J segment lost 12 bases and the V segment lost 2 bases, leaving 2 bases of the junction unmatched. The CDR3 covers 12 residues. The CDR3 DNA is TGTGCCAGCAGCTTACTAGCGGGGAGGCAGTTCTTC. Amino acids: CASSLLAGRQFF.

The V gene is TRBV27, the J gene TRBJ1-5; D unclear. The CDR3 extends over 13 amino acids. Trimming cost V 10 bases and J 3 bases, with 13 bases left between them. Germline V gene sequence: CDR1 MNHEY, CDR2 SMNVEV (reference sequence). The CDR3 is CATRSVLNQPQHF. CDR3 coding DNA: TGTGCCACTCGGTCGGTTCTCAATCAGCCCCAGCATTTT.

The gene calls are TRBV24-1 and TRBJ2-5; TRBD2 aligns across 8 bases. The CDR3 is 16 residues long. CDR1 and CDR2 (germline): KGHDR, SFDVKD. V lost 4 bases and J lost 5; bases outside the gene matches: 11. The CDR3 DNA is TGTGCCACCAGTGAGGTGGCTACTAGCGGTGGTGAGACCCAGTACTTC. Its translation: CATSEVATSGGETQYF.

The chain's CDR3 is CASSERLAVKETQYF. For the CDR3, the DNA is TGTGCCAGCAGTGAAAGGCTAGCGGTAAAAGAGACCCAGTACTTC. The chain uses TRBV6-1 and TRBJ2-5; 7 bases fit TRBD2. Looked up from germline, CDR1 is MNHNS and CDR2 is SASEGT. V lost 2 bases to trimming and J lost 3 bases; unmatched junction nucleotides: 6. The CDR3 has 15 residues.

The CDR3 nucleotides read TGTGCCAGCAGTCAATCCGGGTCGTACAACTATGGCTACACCTTC. Translated: CASSQSGSYNYGYTF. J is TRBJ1-2 and V is TRBV2; no clear D. This CDR3 spans 15 amino acids. Germline CDR1 and CDR2: SNHLY and FYNNEI. V shed 5 bases and J shed 2 bases, with 15 bases lying between them.

The chain recombines TRBV24-1 with TRBJ2-3; no definite D call. Trimming removed 7 bases from V and 3 bases from J, with 10 bases in between. Germline loops: CDR1 KGHDR, CDR2 SFDVKD. CDR3 length: 13 residues. The CDR3 loop is CATSPSETDTQYF. Written as DNA, the CDR3 is TGTGCCACCAGCCCCAGTGAAACAGATACGCAGTATTTT.

CDR3: CASSQNRGPTGELFF. As DNA, the CDR3 is TGTGCCAGCAGCCAAAACAGGGGGCCGACCGGGGAGCTGTTTTTT. The gene calls are TRBV3-1 (or the pseudogene TRBV3-2) and TRBJ2-2; 9 bases fit TRBD1. The CDR3 spans 15 residues. In germline, CDR1 is LGHDT, CDR2 YNNKEL (reference sequence). V trimming: 2 bases; J trimming: 5 bases; junction bases outside the gene matches: 3.

The count of this clone is one. The chain has TRBV2 and TRBJ2-1, with D possibly TRBD2 on 5 matching bases. CDR3 length equals 13 residues. V lost 5 bases and J lost 7, with 12 bases in between. The germline CDR1 and CDR2 sequences are SNHLY and FYNNEI. In nucleotides, the CDR3 is TGTGCCAGCAGTACTAAACTAGAAAATGAGCAGTTCTTC. Translated: CASSTKLENEQFF. Supplemented by reference TRBV2 and TRBJ2-1, the full variable domain reads EPEVTQTPSHQVTQMGQEVILRCVPISNHLYFYWYRQILGQKVEFLVSFYNNEISEKSEIFDDQFSVERPDGSNFTLKIRSTKLEDSAMYFCASSTKLENEQFFGPGTRLTVL.

The V gene is TRBV7-3, the J gene TRBJ1-1; a possible D gene is TRBD1 (5 bases). There are 13 residues in the CDR3. V dropped 3 bases and J dropped 1 base, with 6 bases sitting between them. Germline V gene lookup returns CDR1 SGHTA and CDR2 FQGTGA. CDR3 nucleotide sequence: TGTGCCAGCAGCTTTACAGGGAACACTGAAGCTTTCTTT. Residues: CASSFTGNTEAFF.

This clone has just a few counts. J is TRBJ2-7 and V is TRBV6-4, with D perhaps TRBD2 (6 bases). The CDR3 is 16 amino acids. The V gene's germline CDR1 is MRHNA and CDR2 SNTAGT. V was clipped by 3 bases and J by 7 bases, with 22 bases between them. DNA for the CDR3: TGTGCCAGCAGTGAGGGGGTGACACGACCCGGAGGGGAGCAGTACTTC. Protein sequence: CASSEGVTRPGGEQYF.

This clone was found once. The chain combines TRBV3-1 (or the pseudogene TRBV3-2) with TRBJ2-2; D is perhaps TRBD1 (6 bases). The V end lost 4 bases, the J end lost 1 base, and 10 bases lay between the germline ends. The CDR3 is 15 residues long. Germline V gene sequence: CDR1 LGHDT, CDR2 YNNKEL (reference sequence). CDR3 sequence reads: CASSLQGVNTGELFF. The CDR3 DNA is TGTGCCAGCAGCCTACAGGGAGTGAACACCGGGGAGCTGTTTTTT.

In its sample, this clone was seen once. The chain recombines TRBV30 with TRBJ2-3; 7 bases match TRBD2. Losses at the gene ends were 3 bases for V and 2 bases for J; bases not matched to a gene: 5. Germline V gives CDR1 GTSNPN, CDR2 SVGIG (reference sequence). CDR3 length: 14 amino acids. The DNA of the CDR3 is TGTGCCTGGAGCGCGGGGGAGCCCACAGATACGCAGTATTTT. This sequence encodes CAWSAGEPTDTQYF.

The chain links TRBV7-3 to TRBJ2-3, with 14 bases lining up with TRBD2. V lost 0 bases to trimming and J lost 0 bases; unmatched junction nucleotides: 8. This CDR3 spans 20 amino acids. Germline assignment: CDR1 SGHTA and CDR2 FQGTGA. CDR3 nucleotides: TGTGCCAGCAGCTTAACCCCACCGGGGACTAGCGGGGGAAGCACAGATACGCAGTATTTT. This encodes CASSLTPPGTSGGSTDTQYF.

The chain links TRBV18 to TRBJ2-3; 8 bases fit TRBD2. The CDR3 covers 16 residues. CDR1 is KGHSH and CDR2 is LQKENI in the germline V gene. Trimming took 4 bases from V and 2 from J; bases not matched to a gene: 8. The CDR3 region is CASSLERGPYTDTQYF. DNA of the CDR3: TGTGCCAGCTCACTTGAGCGGGGGCCGTACACAGATACGCAGTATTTT.

This chain joins TRBV4-2 and TRBJ2-4; D gene uncertain. CDR1 and CDR2 from the germline V gene are LGHNA and YNFKEQ. The CDR3 covers 13 residues. The V and J ends lost 1 base and 8 bases respectively, with 9 bases between them. The DNA of the CDR3 is TGTGCCAGCAGCCAAGGCCTTCCGGACATTCAGTACTTC. This gives the protein CASSQGLPDIQYF.

This clone was detected only a few times. The chain is built from TRBV11-2 and TRBJ1-3; the match to TRBD1 covers 8 bases. CDR1 SGHAT and CDR2 FQNNGV come from the germline V gene. J gave up 0 bases and V 1 base, and 5 bases lay outside the gene matches. The CDR3 length is 17 residues. CDR3 sequence (DNA): TGTGCCAGCAGCTTAGGTCCAGGGGGCAGCTCTGGAAACACCATATATTTT. Its translation: CASSLGPGGSSGNTIYF. Full variable domain (missing parts from reference TRBV11-2 and TRBJ1-3): EAGVAQSPRYKIIEKRQSVAFWCNPISGHATLYWYQQILGQGPKLLIQFQNNGVVDDSQLPKDRFSAERLKGVDSTLKIQPAKLEDSAVYLCASSLGPGGSSGNTIYFGEGSWLTVV.

The chain recombines TRBV5-4 with TRBJ2-2; the match to TRBD2 covers 8 bases. Trimming cost V 3 bases and J 0 bases; bases outside gene matches: 4. Germline lookup yields CDR1 SGHNT and CDR2 YYREEE (reference sequence). This CDR3 is 16 amino acids long. The CDR3 nucleotides are TGTGCCAGCAGCTGGCCGGGGGGGGCGAACACCGGGGAGCTGTTTTTT. It specifies CASSWPGGANTGELFF.

The chain carries TRBV4-2 and TRBJ1-1, with 8 bases identical to TRBD1. The CDR3 is 15 residues long. The germline gives CDR1 LGHNA, CDR2 YNFKEQ. The V segment lost 4 bases and the J segment 5 bases; nucleotides outside the gene matches: 9. CDR3 DNA: TGTGCCAGCAGCCTTCAGGGGGCGCAGTTTACTGAAGCTTTCTTT. This translates into CASSLQGAQFTEAFF.

The CDR3 region is CASSPGTGGLAKNIQYF. In DNA form, the CDR3 reads TGTGCCAGTAGTCCCGGGACAGGTGGGTTAGCCAAAAACATTCAGTACTTC. This chain uses TRBV19 with TRBJ2-4, with TRBD1 identical over 8 bases. The length of the CDR3 is 17 residues. Trimming at V came to 5 bases and at J to 0 bases, leaving 9 bases not matched to a gene. Germline V gene lookup returns CDR1 LNHDA and CDR2 SQIVND (reference sequence).

This chain joins TRBV18 and TRBJ2-7; 9 bases fit TRBD1. Germline CDR1 is KGHSH and CDR2 is LQKENI. This CDR3 comprises 10 residues. With 8 bases clipped from V and 12 bases from J, the junction kept 5 bases outside the gene matches. The CDR3 here is CASPQGARYF. The CDR3 DNA is TGTGCCAGCCCACAGGGGGCGCGGTACTTC.

This chain joins TRBV5-6 and TRBJ1-1; 8 positions agree with TRBD1. CDR1 and CDR2 (germline): SGHDT, YYEEEE. CDR3 length: 14 residues. V shed 5 bases and J 11 bases; nucleotides not matched to a gene: 14. CDR3 bases: TGTGCCAGCAGTTTCGGGACAGGCCCGATTTCGGCTTTCTTT. Translating it yields CASSFGTGPISAFF.

The chain couples TRBV7-9 to TRBJ1-1, with 7 bases matching TRBD1. Trimming took 4 bases from V and 6 from J; bases not matched to a gene: 5. CDR3 length: 13 residues. CDR1 is SEHNR and CDR2 is FQNEAQ in the germline V gene (reference sequence). As DNA, the CDR3 is TGTGCCAGCAGCTACACAGGGGTGGCTGAAGCTTTCTTT. Its protein product is CASSYTGVAEAFF.

The rearrangement uses TRBV13 and TRBJ1-6; tentatively, D is TRBD1 (6 bases). CDR1 is PRHDT and CDR2 is FYEKMQ in the germline V gene (reference sequence). Trimming shortened V by 6 bases and J by 5 bases, and 11 bases separated the two germline ends. The CDR3 runs 14 residues. The CDR3 loop reads CASSYRVDNSPLHF. DNA of the CDR3: TGTGCCAGCAGTTACAGGGTTGATAATTCACCCCTCCACTTT.

The chain uses TRBV19 and TRBJ2-7; TRBD2 is a possible D gene (5 bases). Germline CDR1 LNHDA, CDR2 SQIVND (reference sequence). V was trimmed by 7 bases and J by 0 bases, leaving 16 bases between them. The CDR3 has 15 amino acids. The CDR3 sequence: CASTKSGESSYEQYF. In nucleotides, the CDR3 is TGTGCCAGTACCAAGTCTGGGGAGAGCTCCTACGAGCAGTACTTC.

This clone was detected only once. J is TRBJ1-2 and V is TRBV5-1; 7 bases map to TRBD1. The length of the CDR3 is 18 residues. Germline-derived CDR1 and CDR2 are SGHRS and YFSETQ. With 4 bases clipped from V and 0 bases from J, the junction kept 15 bases outside the gene matches. DNA of the CDR3: TGCGCCAGCAGCCGAGGTCGGGACAGACGTTTTTCTAACTATGGCTACACCTTC. It specifies CASSRGRDRRFSNYGYTF.

This chain connects TRBV6-2 or TRBV6-3 to TRBJ1-2; a weak D match, TRBD1 (5 bases). V dropped 0 bases and J dropped 5 bases, with 10 bases sitting between them. The length of the CDR3 is 14 residues. Germline loops: CDR1 MNHEY, CDR2 SVGEGT. For the CDR3, the DNA is TGTGCCAGCAGTTACTCGCAGGGATCTTATGGCTACACCTTC. It encodes CASSYSQGSYGYTF.

The V gene is TRBV12-3 or TRBV12-4, the J gene TRBJ2-2; 7 bases fit TRBD2. The V gene end was trimmed by 6 bases and the J gene end by 4 bases; junction bases not matched to a gene: 2. The length of the CDR3 is 13 residues. The DNA for the CDR3 is TGTGCCAGCAGCCGGGAGGTCACCGGGGAGCTGTTTTTT. Residues: CASSREVTGELFF.

The chain has TRBV2 and TRBJ2-3; 8 bases agree with TRBD2. The CDR3 spans 14 residues. V lost 6 bases to trimming and J lost 3 bases; unmatched junction nucleotides: 5. Germline CDR1 is SNHLY and CDR2 is FYNNEI. The CDR3 DNA sequence: TGTGCCAGCAGGGAGCGGGGGAGGACAGATACGCAGTATTTT. Its protein is CASRERGRTDTQYF.

V is TRBV29-1 and J is TRBJ2-7; 8 nucleotides align to TRBD1. V shed 5 bases and J 6 bases; nucleotides not matched to a gene: 3. Germline-derived CDR1 and CDR2 are SQVTM and ANQGSEA. CDR3 size: 11 residues. The CDR3 loop is CSVWTGSEQYF. The CDR3 DNA reads TGCAGCGTTTGGACAGGGAGCGAGCAGTACTTC.